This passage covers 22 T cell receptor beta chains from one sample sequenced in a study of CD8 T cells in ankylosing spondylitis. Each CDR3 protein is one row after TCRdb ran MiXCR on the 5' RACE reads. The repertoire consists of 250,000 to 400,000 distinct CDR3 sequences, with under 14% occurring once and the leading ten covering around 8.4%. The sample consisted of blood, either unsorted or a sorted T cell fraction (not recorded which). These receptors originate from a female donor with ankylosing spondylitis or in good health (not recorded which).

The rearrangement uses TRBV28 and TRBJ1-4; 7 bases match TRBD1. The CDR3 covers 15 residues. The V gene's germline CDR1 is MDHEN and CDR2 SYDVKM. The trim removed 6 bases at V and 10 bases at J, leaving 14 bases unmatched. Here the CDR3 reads CASSSPTINRGKLFF. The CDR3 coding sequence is TGTGCCAGCAGCAGCCCAACAATTAACAGGGGAAAACTGTTTTTT.

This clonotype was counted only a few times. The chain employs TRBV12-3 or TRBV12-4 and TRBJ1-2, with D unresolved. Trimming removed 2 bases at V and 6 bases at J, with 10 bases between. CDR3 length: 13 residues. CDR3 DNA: TGTGCCAGCAGTTTACGCAGAGCGGATGGCTACACCTTC. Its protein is CASSLRRADGYTF.

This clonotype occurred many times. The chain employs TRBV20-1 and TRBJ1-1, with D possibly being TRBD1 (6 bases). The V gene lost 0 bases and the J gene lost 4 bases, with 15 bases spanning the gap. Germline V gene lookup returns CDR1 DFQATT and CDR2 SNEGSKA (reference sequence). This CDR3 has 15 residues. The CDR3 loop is CSARDTTGAVTEAFF. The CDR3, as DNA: TGCAGTGCTAGAGACACAACGGGGGCAGTCACTGAAGCTTTCTTT.

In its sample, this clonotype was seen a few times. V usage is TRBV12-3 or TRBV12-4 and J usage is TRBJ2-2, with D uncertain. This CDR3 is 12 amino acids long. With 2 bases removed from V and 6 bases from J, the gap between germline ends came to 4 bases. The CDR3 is CASSLLPGELFF. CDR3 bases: TGTGCCAGCAGTTTACTCCCCGGGGAGCTGTTTTTT.

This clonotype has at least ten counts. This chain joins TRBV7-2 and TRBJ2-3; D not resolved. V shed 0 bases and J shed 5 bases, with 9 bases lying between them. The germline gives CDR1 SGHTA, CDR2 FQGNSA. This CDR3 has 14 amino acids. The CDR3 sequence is CASSLAQYKDTQYF. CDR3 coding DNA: TGTGCCAGCAGCTTAGCGCAATACAAAGATACGCAGTATTTT.

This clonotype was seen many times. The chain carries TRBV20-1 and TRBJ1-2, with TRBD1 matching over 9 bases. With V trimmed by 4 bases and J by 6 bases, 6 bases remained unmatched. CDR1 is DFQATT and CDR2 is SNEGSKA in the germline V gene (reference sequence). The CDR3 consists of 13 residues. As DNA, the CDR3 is TGCAGTGCTATAACAGGGGGCATTAATGGCTACACCTTC. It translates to CSAITGGINGYTF.

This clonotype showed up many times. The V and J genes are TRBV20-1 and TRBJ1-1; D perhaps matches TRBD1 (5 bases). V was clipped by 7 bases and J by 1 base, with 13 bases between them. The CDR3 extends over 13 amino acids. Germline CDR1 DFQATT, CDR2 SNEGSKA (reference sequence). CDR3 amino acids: CSVWQGGNTEAFF. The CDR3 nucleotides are TGCAGTGTATGGCAGGGAGGGAACACTGAAGCTTTCTTT.

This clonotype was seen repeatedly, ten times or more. The CDR3 DNA reads TGTGCCAGCAAACTCGACGGCAGCAATCAGCCCCAGCATTTT. Its translation: CASKLDGSNQPQHF. V and J are TRBV7-8 and TRBJ1-5; D gene ambiguous. Germline V gives CDR1 SGHVS, CDR2 FQNEAQ. With 7 bases removed from V and 1 base from J, the gap between germline ends came to 11 bases. The CDR3 totals 14 residues.

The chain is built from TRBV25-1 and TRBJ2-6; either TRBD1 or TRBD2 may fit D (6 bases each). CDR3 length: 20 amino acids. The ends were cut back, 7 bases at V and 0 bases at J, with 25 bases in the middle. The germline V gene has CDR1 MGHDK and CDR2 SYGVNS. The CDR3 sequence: CASNTGLAGHTNSGANVLTF. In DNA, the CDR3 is TGTGCCAGCAATACGGGTTTGGCGGGACACACCAACTCTGGGGCCAACGTCCTGACTTTC.

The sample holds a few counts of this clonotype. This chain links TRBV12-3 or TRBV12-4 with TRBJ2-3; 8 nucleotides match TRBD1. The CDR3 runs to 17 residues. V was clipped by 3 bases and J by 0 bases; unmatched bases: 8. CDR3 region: CASSLATGASSTDTQYF. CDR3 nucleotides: TGTGCCAGCAGTTTGGCGACAGGGGCCTCTAGCACAGATACGCAGTATTTT.

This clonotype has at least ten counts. This chain's CDR3 is CASSQEGLGAYNEQFF. The DNA for the CDR3 is TGCGCCAGCAGCCAAGAGGGACTAGGGGCCTACAATGAGCAGTTCTTC. V gene TRBV4-3 combines with J gene TRBJ2-1; the match to TRBD2 covers 8 bases. The CDR3 consists of 16 residues. Germline CDR1 and CDR2: LGHNA and YSLEER. J gave up 2 bases and V 0 bases, and 3 bases lay outside the gene matches.

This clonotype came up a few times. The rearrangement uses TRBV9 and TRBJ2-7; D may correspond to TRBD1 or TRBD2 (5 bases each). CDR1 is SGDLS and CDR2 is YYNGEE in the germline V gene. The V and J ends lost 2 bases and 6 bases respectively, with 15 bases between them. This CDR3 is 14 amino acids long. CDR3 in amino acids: CASSVRDASPEQYF. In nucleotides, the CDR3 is TGTGCCAGCAGCGTTAGGGACGCGAGCCCCGAGCAGTACTTC.

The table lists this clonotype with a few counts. CDR3 sequence: CSARFWGLNTEAFF. The DNA for the CDR3 is TGCAGTGCTAGGTTCTGGGGTTTGAACACTGAAGCTTTCTTT. This chain joins TRBV20-1 and TRBJ1-1; no reliable D call. Germline CDR1 and CDR2: DFQATT and SNEGSKA (reference sequence). The CDR3 length is 14 residues. Trimming stripped 3 bases from V and 0 bases from J, with 11 bases between.

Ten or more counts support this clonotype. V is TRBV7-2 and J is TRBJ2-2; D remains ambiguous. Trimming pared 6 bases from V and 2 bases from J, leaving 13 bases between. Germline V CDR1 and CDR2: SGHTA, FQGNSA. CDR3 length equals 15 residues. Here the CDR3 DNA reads TGTGCCAGCAGTCGAGCTGAGTCTAACACCGGGGAGCTGTTTTTT. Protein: CASSRAESNTGELFF.

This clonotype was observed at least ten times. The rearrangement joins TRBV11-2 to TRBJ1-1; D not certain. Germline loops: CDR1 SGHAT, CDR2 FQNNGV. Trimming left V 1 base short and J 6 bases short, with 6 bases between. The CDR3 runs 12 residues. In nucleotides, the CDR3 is TGTGCCAGCAGCTTAGGACGGCCTGAAGCTTTCTTT. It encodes CASSLGRPEAFF.

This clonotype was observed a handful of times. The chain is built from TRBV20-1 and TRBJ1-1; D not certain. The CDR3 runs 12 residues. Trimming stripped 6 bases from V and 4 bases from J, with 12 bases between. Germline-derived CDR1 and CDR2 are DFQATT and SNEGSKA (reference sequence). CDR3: CSARTLRTEAFF. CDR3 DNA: TGCAGTGCCAGGACTCTGCGCACTGAAGCTTTCTTT.

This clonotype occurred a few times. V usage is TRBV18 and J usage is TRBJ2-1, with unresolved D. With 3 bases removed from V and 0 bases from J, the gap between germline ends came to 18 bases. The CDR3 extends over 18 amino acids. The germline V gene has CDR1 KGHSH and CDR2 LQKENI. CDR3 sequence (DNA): TGTGCCAGCTCACCGATGGGTCTAGAAAGTCGCTCCTACAATGAGCAGTTCTTC. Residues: CASSPMGLESRSYNEQFF.

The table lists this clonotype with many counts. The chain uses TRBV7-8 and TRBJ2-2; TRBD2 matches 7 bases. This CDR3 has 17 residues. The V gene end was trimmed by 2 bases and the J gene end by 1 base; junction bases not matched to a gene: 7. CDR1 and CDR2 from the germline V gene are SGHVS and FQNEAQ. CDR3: CASSLSGRALNTGELFF. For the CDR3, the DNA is TGTGCCAGCAGCTTAAGTGGGAGGGCCCTGAACACCGGGGAGCTGTTTTTT.

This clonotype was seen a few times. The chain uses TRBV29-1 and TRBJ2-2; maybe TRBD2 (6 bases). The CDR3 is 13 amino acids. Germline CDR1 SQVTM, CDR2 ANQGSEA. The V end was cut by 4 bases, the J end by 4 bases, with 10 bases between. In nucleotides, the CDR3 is TGCAGCGTTGGGAGGGTTAGCACCGGGGAGCTGTTTTTT. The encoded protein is CSVGRVSTGELFF.

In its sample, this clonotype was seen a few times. The CDR3 loop reads CASSQGTEKLFF. CDR3 DNA sequence: TGTGCCAGCAGCCAGGGGACTGAAAAACTGTTTTTT. This chain links TRBV3-1 with TRBJ1-4; TRBD1 might be the D (5 bases). V was clipped by 3 bases and J by 7 bases, with 6 bases between them. The CDR3 has 12 residues. Germline V gene lookup returns CDR1 LGHDT and CDR2 YNNKEL (reference sequence). The complete variable domain, with remaining parts taken from reference TRBV3-1 and TRBJ1-4, reads DTAVSQTPKYLVTQMGNDKSIKCEQNLGHDTMYWYKQDSKKFLKIMFSYNNKELIINETVPNRFSPKSPDKAHLNLHINSLELGDSAVYFCASSQGTEKLFFGSGTQLSVL.

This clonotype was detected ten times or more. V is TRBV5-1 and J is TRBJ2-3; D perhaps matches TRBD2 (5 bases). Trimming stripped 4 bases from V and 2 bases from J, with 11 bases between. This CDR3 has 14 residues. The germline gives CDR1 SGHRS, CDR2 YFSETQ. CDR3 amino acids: CASSASGNTDTQYF. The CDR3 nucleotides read TGCGCCAGCAGCGCCAGCGGAAACACAGATACGCAGTATTTT.

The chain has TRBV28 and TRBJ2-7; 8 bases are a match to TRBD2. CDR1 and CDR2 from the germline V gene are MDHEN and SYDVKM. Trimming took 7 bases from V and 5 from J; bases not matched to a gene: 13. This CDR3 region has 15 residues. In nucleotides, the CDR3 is TGTGCCAGCAAGTTTAGGTCTCTAGCGGGCCACGAGCAGTACTTC. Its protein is CASKFRSLAGHEQYF.